This TCR beta chain was captured by sequencing in a study of shared clonotypes between healthy human individuals. Researchers sequenced unsorted PBMC DNA using ten immunoSEQ deep assay plates. Using immunoSEQ multiplex PCR, the repertoire was profiled, and TCRdb retains in-frame clones only, with some absent. The sample shows about 490,000 clones, 75% to 85% of them seen only once. The sample holds a few counts of this clone. What it binds is not known. Study observations and caveats: Only blood was sampled; tissue repertoires likely differ. An anticipated effect of sequencing depth on clonotype sharing among donors was recognized.

Germline V gives CDR1 MDHEN, CDR2 SYDVKM. The CDR3 sequence is 16 residues long. With 10 bases removed from V and 5 bases from J, the gap between germline ends came to 26 bases. The chain links TRBV28 to TRBJ1-1; the D gene is possibly TRBD1 (5 bases). The sample taken for sequencing was PBMCs. This receptor was identified in a woman in her thirties or forties in good health. Some clones in this sample may be carry-over from other donors' samples. CDR3 DNA: TGTGCCACCGATAGAATTACAGGAGCCATAGGGACTGAAGCTTTCTTT. Its translation: CATDRITGAIGTEAFF. The variable domain in full, completed from reference TRBV28 and TRBJ1-1, reads DVKVTQSSRYLVKRTGEKVFLECVQDMDHENMFWYRQDPGLGLRLIYFSYDVKMKEKGDIPEGYSVSREKKERFSLILESASTNQTSMYLCATDRITGAIGTEAFFGQGTRLTVV.